The present entry profiles one T cell receptor beta chain with its context. Its antigen is unknown. No qualities accompany the bases; no much larger clone lies one base away. Ends trimmed: V by 4 bases, J by 2 bases; bases unmatched to a gene: 4. Including the terminal cysteine and phenylalanine, the CDR3 comprises 15 residues. The sequence is cut down to CDR3 DNA, 45 bases in frame from base 1. The germline V gene supplies CDR1 SGHDN and CDR2 FVKESK. These data come from a study of blood T cell repertoires in COVID-19 (dated by TCRdb to about 2020). General notes on the study: Samples from collaborators originated in the United States, Italy and Spain and spanned both the acute and convalescent phases of COVID-19. The material from the prospective study consisted of cDNA or gDNA derived from T cells, B-cell-depleted T cells, or PBMCs. Subjects who had been exposed to COVID-19, were actively infected with it, or had recovered from it provided the deeply sampled blood TCRbeta repertoires that made up the dataset. The repertoires were released in a freely available public database intended as a resource for research on the immune response to SARS-CoV-2. The samples were drawn from the first 160 participants of the ongoing ImmuneRACE study and from under 1,500 subjects provided by 6 global collaborators. The sample metadata nearly always contained a de-identified subject ID, COVID-19 status, age in years and sex. Where available, HLA class I and class II types were taken from metadata supplied by the sample provider and were not determined by assay-based typing.

The immunoSEQ Assay, a bias-controlled multiplex PCR, was used to amplify TCRbeta CDR3 regions from genomic DNA. On the study's bioinformatics: Nucleated cell counts per sample were estimated from amplification of reference gene primers within the assay. To quantify the absolute abundance of each unique TCRbeta CDR3 rearrangement, sequence reads were collapsed and filtered. For each sample, productive Simpson clonality was calculated as the square root of Simpson's diversity index over productive rearrangements. The clones in this table, taken by TCRdb from immuneACCESS, are in-frame only. Not every clone is retained; where verified, under half of the shortfall comes from an unresolved V gene, and the cause of the rest is unknown. V and J calls and clone size are copied from that table; D and trimming were computed from the DNA. This sample comprises about 84,000 clones, 75% to 90% of them detected only once. Roughly 1.2% of the sample goes to the ten largest clones.

The collaborating institutions used their own protocols to collect whole blood in K2EDTA tubes. For TCRbeta analysis, collaborator samples were shipped as frozen whole blood, as isolated PBMCs, or as DNA extracted from either sample type. Summary of the overall study and its limitations: Clinical and demographic metadata were provided uncurated, with the amount varying by source and participant.

Sequencing input: peripheral blood. The source of this sequence is an older man with active or convalescent COVID-19. The chain joins TRBV14 to TRBJ2-7; 11 nucleotides in the junction match TRBD1. The bases read TGTGCCAGCAGCCGACGGGGACAGGGGGCCTACGAGCAGTACTTC. It translates as CASSRRGQGAYEQYF. The entire variable domain, with the stretches around the CDR3 drawn from the reference TRBV14 and TRBJ2-7 proteins, is EAGVTQFPSHSVIEKGQTVTLRCDPISGHDNLYWYRRVMGKEIKFLLHFVKESKQDESGMPNNRFLAERTGGTYSTLKVQPAELEDSGVYFCASSRRGQGAYEQYFGPGTRLTVT.